The rows below give T cell receptor beta chains drawn from one sample of a study of Ad26.COV2.S vaccination and SARS-CoV-2 variants. Sequencing used immunoSEQ multiplex PCR; TCRdb keeps in-frame clones, though not all of them. This table holds about 680,000 clones, more than 80% found once. Sequencing was performed on peripheral blood, taken in a trial of Ad26.COV2.S vaccine versus placebo. The receptors stem from a person aged 18-65 years who received the Ad26.COV2.S COVID-19 vaccine or a placebo. Each CDR3 is given with its conserved first and last residue. D genes are given only for firm matches. Rows may omit the clone size; those that give it use once, few, many or a size class.

J,size,D,V,DNA,CDR3
TRBJ1-5,NA,NA,TRBV7-2,TGTGCCAGCAGCCCCGGAAATCAGCCCCAGCATTTT,CASSPGNQPQHF
TRBJ2-7,once,NA,TRBV27,TGTGCCAGCAGTTTGTCGGGCGGCAGAATCTACGAGCAGTACTTC,CASSLSGGRIYEQYF
TRBJ1-3,NA,NA,TRBV19,TGTGCCAGTAGTCAACCTGCTGGGGCTGGAAACACCATATATTTT,CASSQPAGAGNTIYF
TRBJ1-2,NA,NA,TRBV5-5,TGTGCCAGCAGCTTGGTTGGGAGGGAGGGCTACACCTTC,CASSLVGREGYTF
TRBJ2-7,NA,NA,TRBV5-4,TGTGCCAGCAGCCCAGGGGGGATCCCCTACGAGCAGTACTTC,CASSPGGIPYEQYF
TRBJ1-1,NA,NA,TRBV10-3,TGTGCCATCAGTGAGGGGCAGGGAGCGAACACTGAAGCTTTCTTT,CAISEGQGANTEAFF
TRBJ1-5,NA,NA,TRBV2,TGTGCCAGCGGGGCGTATAGCAATCAGCCCCAGCATTTT,CASGAYSNQPQHF
TRBJ2-2,NA,NA,TRBV10-3,TGTGCCACCCATGGAGCAGCGAACACCGGGGAGCTGTTTTTT,CATHGAANTGELFF
TRBJ1-1,NA,NA,TRBV6-5,TGTGCCAGCAGTACCCGGGGGCGGGAAGCTTTCTTT,CASSTRGREAFF
TRBJ2-5,NA,NA,TRBV18,TGTGCCAGCTCAGAAGAGTGGACCCAGTACTTC,CASSEEWTQYF
TRBJ1-1,NA,NA,TRBV10-3,TGTGCCACCATACAGTCTGGGGGCGCGGGGAACCTGAACACTGAAGCTTTCTTT,CATIQSGGAGNLNTEAFF
TRBJ1-1,once,NA,TRBV5-1,TGCGCCAGCACCCGGGCGGGGGCCGAAGCTTTCTTT,CASTRAGAEAFF
TRBJ2-3,NA,TRBD2,TRBV15,TGTGCCACCAGCAGAGAGGCGGGAGGAACAGATACGCAGTATTTT,CATSREAGGTDTQYF
TRBJ1-1,NA,TRBD1,TRBV12-5,TGTGCTAGTGCCTTCACCGACAGGGAGTCAACTTTCTTT,CASAFTDRESTFF
TRBJ1-6,NA,NA,TRBV18,TGTGCCAGCTCACCATTAAGGCAACAAAGCTCCTATAATTCACCCCTCCACTTT,CASSPLRQQSSYNSPLHF
TRBJ1-1,NA,NA,TRBV25-1,TGTGCCAGCAGTGCGGCAGGGCGGACTGAAGCTTTCTTT,CASSAAGRTEAFF
TRBJ2-2,NA,NA,TRBV4-1,TGCGCCAGCAGCCAAGGTGGCCTCACGAACACCGGGGAGCTGTTTTTT,CASSQGGLTNTGELFF
TRBJ2-2,NA,TRBD2,TRBV7-2,TGTGCCAGCAGCTTATGGCCTAGCGGGAGTCCCGGGGAGCTGTTTTTT,CASSLWPSGSPGELFF
TRBJ2-7,NA,TRBD2,TRBV30,TGTGCCTGGAGTCTAGCGGGCGAGCAGTACTTC,CAWSLAGEQYF
TRBJ2-2,NA,TRBD1,TRBV4-2,TGTGCCAGCAGCCACCGGGACAGGGAGAACACCGGGGAGCTGTTTTTT,CASSHRDRENTGELFF
TRBJ2-7,NA,TRBD2,TRBV7-9,TGTGCCAGCAGCCCTCCAGCGGGAGGGCCCCACGAGCAGTACTTC,CASSPPAGGPHEQYF
TRBJ1-2,NA,NA,TRBV12-5,TGTGCTAGTGGTTTTGGGACTGCCTATGGCTACACCTTC,CASGFGTAYGYTF
TRBJ1-4,once,NA,TRBV27,TGTGCCAGCAGTTTAAAGTATTTTACACAGGGTGCTAATGAAAAACTGTTTTTT,CASSLKYFTQGANEKLFF
TRBJ1-2,NA,TRBD1,TRBV3-1/TRBV3-2,TGTGCCAGCAGCCAAGTAGGACAGGGTTCCTCTAACTATGGCTACACCTTC,CASSQVGQGSSNYGYTF
TRBJ2-1,NA,NA,TRBV5-1,TGCGCCAGCAGCACGGGCGACAATGAGCAGTTCTTC,CASSTGDNEQFF
TRBJ2-5,NA,NA,TRBV5-1,TGCGCCAGCAGCTACGAGGGTGGAGAGACCCAGTACTTC,CASSYEGGETQYF
TRBJ2-7,NA,NA,TRBV11-2,TGTGCCAGCAGGGCCCCCAAGAGCAACGAGCAGTACTTC,CASRAPKSNEQYF
TRBJ2-7,NA,NA,TRBV4-2,TGTGCCAGCAGCCAAGACCCCACTGGCGTTCGCGAGCAGTACTTC,CASSQDPTGVREQYF
TRBJ2-1,NA,NA,TRBV24-1,TGTGCCACCAGTGAACCGGGACCATCAAATGAGCAGTTCTTC,CATSEPGPSNEQFF
TRBJ1-6,NA,TRBD1,TRBV7-6,TGTGCCAGCAGCTCAAGGACAGGGGGGAATTCACCCCTCCACTTT,CASSSRTGGNSPLHF
TRBJ1-1,NA,TRBD1,TRBV29-1,TGCAGCGTCTCAGGACAGGGGGCTGAAGCTTTCTTT,CSVSGQGAEAFF
TRBJ1-1,once,NA,TRBV5-1,TGCGCCAGCAGCGCGGACGGATTGAACACTGAAGCTTTCTTT,CASSADGLNTEAFF
TRBJ2-2,NA,TRBD1,TRBV4-2,TGTGCCAGCAGCCATCTCGACAGGGGCATCGGGGAGCTGTTTTTT,CASSHLDRGIGELFF
TRBJ2-1,NA,NA,TRBV7-2,TGTGCCAGCAGCTTACCGGGGAATGAGCAGTTCTTC,CASSLPGNEQFF
TRBJ2-2,many,NA,TRBV11-3,TGTGCCAGCAGCTTAGATCAAGCGGGCTCGAGGATAACCGGGGAGCTGTTTTTT,CASSLDQAGSRITGELFF
TRBJ2-2,NA,NA,TRBV2,TGTGCCAGCAGACGAACTTACACCGGGGAGCTGTTTTTT,CASRRTYTGELFF
TRBJ2-2,NA,TRBD2,TRBV4-3,TGCGCCAGCAGCCAAGAGGGAGGGACCGGGGAGCTGTTTTTT,CASSQEGGTGELFF
TRBJ1-1,NA,NA,TRBV5-6,TGTGCCAGCAGGCTCTGGGCAGGTGGCACTGAAGCTTTCTTT,CASRLWAGGTEAFF
TRBJ2-7,NA,TRBD1,TRBV2,TGTGCCAGCAGGGACAGGATCTCCTACGAGCAGTACTTC,CASRDRISYEQYF
TRBJ2-5,NA,NA,TRBV7-7,TGTGCTAGCAGCCATCCCCCTCGGGGCGGAGTATCAGAGACCCAGTACTTC,CASSHPPRGGVSETQYF
TRBJ1-3,NA,NA,TRBV5-1,TGCGCCAGCAGCGCCGGGGGCTCTGGAAACACCATATATTTT,CASSAGGSGNTIYF
TRBJ1-6,NA,TRBD1,TRBV11-2,TGTGCCAGCAGCCGAAGGGGGCTAAATTCACCCCTCCACTTT,CASSRRGLNSPLHF
TRBJ2-1,NA,TRBD2,TRBV6-5,TGTGCCAGCAGTCCGTGGACTAGCGGGAGGGGTGAGCAGTTCTTC,CASSPWTSGRGEQFF
TRBJ2-6,NA,NA,TRBV27,TGTGCCAGCAGTTTAGAGGGGACTGGGGCCAACGTCCTGACTTTC,CASSLEGTGANVLTF
TRBJ1-5,NA,NA,TRBV7-8,TGTGCCAGCAGCTTTCGACCCTCCGGGGATCAGCCCCAGCATTTT,CASSFRPSGDQPQHF
TRBJ1-2,NA,NA,TRBV6-5,TGTGCCAGCAGAGGGACAAACTATGGCTACACCTTC,CASRGTNYGYTF
TRBJ2-1,NA,NA,TRBV30,TGTGCCTGGAGTGTGGTGGAGAGCTCCTACAATGAGCAGTTCTTC,CAWSVVESSYNEQFF
TRBJ1-1,few,TRBD1,TRBV18,TGTGCCAGCTCACCACCAGGGGGCCGTGAAGCTTTCTTT,CASSPPGGREAFF
TRBJ2-2,few,TRBD1,TRBV6-1,TGTGCCAGCAGTGAAGACAGGGGTCTAAACACCGGGGAGCTGTTTTTT,CASSEDRGLNTGELFF
TRBJ2-2,once,TRBD2,TRBV18,TGTGCCAGCTCACCTCTAGCGGGTAACACCGGGGAGCTGTTTTTT,CASSPLAGNTGELFF
TRBJ1-6,NA,NA,TRBV5-4,TGTGCCAGCAGCTTAGGGAATTCACCCCTCCACTTT,CASSLGNSPLHF
TRBJ2-1,NA,NA,TRBV24-1,TGTGCCACCAGTGTATACGATGAGCAGTTCTTC,CATSVYDEQFF